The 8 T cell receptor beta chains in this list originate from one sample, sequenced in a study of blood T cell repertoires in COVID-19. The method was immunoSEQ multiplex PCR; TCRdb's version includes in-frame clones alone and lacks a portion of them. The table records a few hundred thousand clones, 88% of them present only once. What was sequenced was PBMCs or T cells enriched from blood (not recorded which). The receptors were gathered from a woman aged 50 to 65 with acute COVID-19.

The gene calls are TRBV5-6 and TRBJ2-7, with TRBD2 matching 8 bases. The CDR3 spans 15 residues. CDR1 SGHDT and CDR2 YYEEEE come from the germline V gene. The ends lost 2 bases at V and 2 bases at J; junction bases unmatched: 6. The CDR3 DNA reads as TGTGCCAGCAGCTTAGACCCGGGGGGGACCTACGAGCAGTACTTC. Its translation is CASSLDPGGTYEQYF.

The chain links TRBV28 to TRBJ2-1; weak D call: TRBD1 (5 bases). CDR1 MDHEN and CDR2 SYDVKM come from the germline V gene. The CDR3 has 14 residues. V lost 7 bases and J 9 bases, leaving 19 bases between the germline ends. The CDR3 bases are TGTGCCAGCATCAAAACAGGCCCCCCCGGTGAGCAGTTCTTC. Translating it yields CASIKTGPPGEQFF.

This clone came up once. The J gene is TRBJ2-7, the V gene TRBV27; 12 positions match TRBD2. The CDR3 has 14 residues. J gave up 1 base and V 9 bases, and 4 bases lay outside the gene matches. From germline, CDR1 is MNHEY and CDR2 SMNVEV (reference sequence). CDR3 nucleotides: TGTGCCAGTCAGACTAGCGGGAGTTCCTACGAGCAGTACTTC. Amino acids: CASQTSGSSYEQYF.

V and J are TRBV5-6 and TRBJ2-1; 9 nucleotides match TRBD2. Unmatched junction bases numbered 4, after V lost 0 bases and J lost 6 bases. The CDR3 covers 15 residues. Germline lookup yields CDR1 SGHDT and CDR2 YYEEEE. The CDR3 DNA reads TGTGCCAGCAGCTTGGTTGGCGGGAGGGCCAATGAGCAGTTCTTC. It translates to CASSLVGGRANEQFF.

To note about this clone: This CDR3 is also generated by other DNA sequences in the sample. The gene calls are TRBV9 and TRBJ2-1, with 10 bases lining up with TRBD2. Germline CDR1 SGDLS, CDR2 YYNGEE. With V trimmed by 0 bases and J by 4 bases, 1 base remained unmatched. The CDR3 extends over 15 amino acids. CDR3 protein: CASSVGAGGYNEQFF. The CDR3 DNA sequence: TGTGCCAGCAGCGTAGGAGCGGGAGGGTACAATGAGCAGTTCTTC.

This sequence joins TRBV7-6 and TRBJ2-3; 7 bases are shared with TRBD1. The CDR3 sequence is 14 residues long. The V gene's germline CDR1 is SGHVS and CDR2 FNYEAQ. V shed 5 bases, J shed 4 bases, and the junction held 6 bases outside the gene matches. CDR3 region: CASSPTGLADTQYF. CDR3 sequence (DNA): TGTGCCAGCAGCCCGACAGGGCTAGCAGATACGCAGTATTTT.

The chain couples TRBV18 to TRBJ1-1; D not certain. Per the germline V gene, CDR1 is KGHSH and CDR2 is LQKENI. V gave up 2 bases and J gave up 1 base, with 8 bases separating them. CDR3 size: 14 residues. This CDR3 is CASSPAGRNTEAFF. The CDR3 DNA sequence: TGTGCCAGCTCACCAGCAGGTCGGAACACTGAAGCTTTCTTT. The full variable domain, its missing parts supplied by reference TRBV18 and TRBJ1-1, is NAGVMQNPRHLVRRRGQEARLRCSPMKGHSHVYWYRQLPEEGLKFMVYLQKENIIDESGMPKERFSAEFPKEGPSILRIQQVVRGDSAAYFCASSPAGRNTEAFFGQGTRLTVV.

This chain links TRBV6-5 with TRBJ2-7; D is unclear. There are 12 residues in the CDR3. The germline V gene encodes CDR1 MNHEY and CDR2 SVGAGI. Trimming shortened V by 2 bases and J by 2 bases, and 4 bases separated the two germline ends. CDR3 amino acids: CASSYQTYEQYF. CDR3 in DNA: TGTGCCAGCAGTTACCAAACCTACGAGCAGTACTTC.